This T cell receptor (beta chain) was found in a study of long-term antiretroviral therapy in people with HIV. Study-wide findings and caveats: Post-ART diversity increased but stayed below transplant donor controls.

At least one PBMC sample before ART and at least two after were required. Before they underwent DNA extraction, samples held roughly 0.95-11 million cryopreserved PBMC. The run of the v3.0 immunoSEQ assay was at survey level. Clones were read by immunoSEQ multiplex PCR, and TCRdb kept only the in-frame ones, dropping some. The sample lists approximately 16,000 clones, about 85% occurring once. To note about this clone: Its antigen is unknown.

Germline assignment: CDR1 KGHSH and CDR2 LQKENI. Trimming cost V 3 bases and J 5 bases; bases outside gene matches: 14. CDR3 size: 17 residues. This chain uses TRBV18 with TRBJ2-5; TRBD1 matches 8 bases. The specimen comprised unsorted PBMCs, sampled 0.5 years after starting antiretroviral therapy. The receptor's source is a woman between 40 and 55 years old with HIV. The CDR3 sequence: CASSPPIGTGGGETQYF. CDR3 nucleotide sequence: TGTGCCAGCTCACCCCCGATCGGGACAGGTGGAGGGGAGACCCAGTACTTC.